Presented here are 17 T cell receptor beta chains from one specimen sequenced in a study of T cells after yellow fever vaccination (dated by TCRdb to the late 2010s). The protocol used for the library was 5' RACE. The sequencing machine was an Illumina NovaSeq 6000. The raw public data were reprocessed by TCRdb itself: fastp quality trimming at Q25, MiXCR clonotype calling, in-frame beta chains only. Here each entry gathers all rows of one CDR3 protein and keeps the most common genes and DNA. The sample table contains about 340,000 distinct CDR3 sequences; only one count was recorded for 3% to 4.5% of them. Roughly a quarter of the sample rests with the top ten. The sample's treatment or condition, from its label and the paper: live attenuated yellow fever vaccine strain. The material was PBMCs, obtained 5 days after the yellow fever booster vaccination. All receptors derive from a young man who received the YFV17D yellow fever vaccine.

This clonotype has ten or more counts. In DNA, the CDR3 is TGTGCCATCAGTCTCAGGGACGATACGCAGTATTTT. It specifies CAISLRDDTQYF. The chain couples TRBV10-3 to TRBJ2-3, with D tentatively TRBD1 or TRBD2 (5 bases each). CDR3 length: 12 amino acids. CDR1 and CDR2 (germline): ENHRY, SYGVKD. The V end lost 5 bases, the J end lost 6 bases, and 9 bases lay between the germline ends.

The sample holds many counts of this clonotype. V gene TRBV4-1 combines with J gene TRBJ2-1; the D is unclear. The germline gives CDR1 MGHRA, CDR2 YSYEKL. V lost 0 bases and J lost 5, with 14 bases in between. This CDR3 is built from 16 residues. CDR3 DNA sequence: TGCGCCAGCAGCCAAGAACGTTCGGTACTGAACAATGAGCAGTTCTTC. Its translation is CASSQERSVLNNEQFF.

This clonotype showed up just a few times. The gene calls are TRBV18 and TRBJ2-4; D might be TRBD1 (7 bases). Trimming removed 3 bases at V and 1 base at J, with 13 bases between. CDR1 is KGHSH and CDR2 is LQKENI in the germline V gene. This CDR3 is built from 16 residues. The CDR3 loop is CASSPYSGGAKNIQYF. The CDR3 nucleotides read TGTGCCAGCTCACCCTACTCAGGGGGGGCCAAAAACATTCAGTACTTC.

This clonotype was detected only a few times. This chain links TRBV6-4 with TRBJ1-3, with 7 nucleotides matching TRBD1. Germline values: CDR1 MRHNA, CDR2 SNTAGT. Trimming took 5 bases from V and 0 from J; bases not matched to a gene: 16. This CDR3 has 19 amino acids. The chain's CDR3 is CASSHTGKYTGVSGNTIYF. The CDR3 bases are TGTGCCAGCAGTCACACGGGGAAATACACAGGGGTCTCTGGAAACACCATATATTTT.

The rearrangement links TRBV6-5 to TRBJ2-5; TRBD2 matches at 10 bases. After removal of 2 bases from V and 4 bases from J, the junction contained 7 bases not matched to a gene. Germline values: CDR1 MNHEY, CDR2 SVGAGI. This CDR3 is 16 amino acids long. CDR3 coding DNA: TGTGCCAGCAGTTACACCAAGACTAGCGGGTCAGAGACCCAGTACTTC. Translated, it gives CASSYTKTSGSETQYF.

The chain carries TRBV4-2 and TRBJ1-2; 10 nucleotides line up with TRBD1. Germline CDR1 reads LGHNA; CDR2 reads YNFKEQ. V shed 3 bases, J shed 8 bases, and the junction held 15 bases outside the gene matches. The CDR3 sequence is 17 residues long. CDR3 nucleotides: TGTGCCAGCAGCCAGGACTCCGGGACAGGGGCGGCGTTGGGCTACACCTTC. Amino acids: CASSQDSGTGAALGYTF.

The rearrangement joins TRBV20-1 to TRBJ2-7, with TRBD2 as a possible D gene (7 bases). Germline values: CDR1 DFQATT, CDR2 SNEGSKA (reference sequence). The CDR3 runs 13 residues. V lost 7 bases to trimming and J lost 3 bases, with 16 bases between them. The CDR3 loop reads CSVPRGGLYEQYV. The CDR3 coding sequence is TGCAGTGTTCCAAGGGGGGGGCTCTACGAGCAGTACGTC.

The chain's CDR3 is CASSSHWQETQYF. CDR3 nucleotide sequence: TGTGCCAGCAGTTCCCACTGGCAAGAGACCCAGTACTTC. J is TRBJ2-5 and V is TRBV12-3 or TRBV12-4; the D is unclear. This CDR3 has 13 residues. Trimming pared 4 bases from V and 2 bases from J, leaving 8 bases between.

A few counts support this clonotype. The chain couples TRBV5-5 to TRBJ2-5; D is ambiguous. CDR1 is SGHKS and CDR2 is YYEKEE in the germline V gene (reference sequence). This CDR3 has 12 residues. Trimming removed 5 bases at V and 5 bases at J, with 10 bases between. Written as DNA, the CDR3 is TGTGCCAGCAGTTTGACCATTGAGACCCAGTACTTC. Amino acid sequence: CASSLTIETQYF.

This clonotype was recorded a few times. This CDR3 reads CASSSFDRRTNYGYTF. As DNA, the CDR3 is TGTGCCAGCAGCTCATTTGACAGGAGAACTAACTATGGCTACACCTTC. The chain combines TRBV11-2 with TRBJ1-2; D perhaps matches TRBD1 (6 bases). Trimming took 4 bases from V and 0 from J, leaving 15 bases between them. CDR1 and CDR2 from the germline V gene are SGHAT and FQNNGV. The CDR3 consists of 16 residues.

The V call is TRBV2, the J call TRBJ1-5, with 10 bases matching TRBD1. The CDR3 has 15 residues. The V segment lost 8 bases and the J segment 6 bases; nucleotides outside the gene matches: 10. Germline lookup yields CDR1 SNHLY and CDR2 FYNNEI. The CDR3 loop reads CASWGPGQGPQPQHF. CDR3 DNA: TGTGCCAGCTGGGGGCCGGGACAGGGGCCTCAGCCCCAGCATTTT. Full variable domain (remainder filled in from reference TRBV2 and TRBJ1-5): EPEVTQTPSHQVTQMGQEVILRCVPISNHLYFYWYRQILGQKVEFLVSFYNNEISEKSEIFDDQFSVERPDGSNFTLKIRSTKLEDSAMYFCASWGPGQGPQPQHFGDGTRLSIL.

This clonotype was seen a handful of times. The chain couples TRBV28 to TRBJ2-2; 10 bases map to TRBD1. In germline, CDR1 is MDHEN, CDR2 SYDVKM. The CDR3 spans 16 residues. The junction had 8 bases not matched to a gene; V was cut back by 6 bases and J by 4 bases. This CDR3 reads CASSRWGQGITGELFF. The DNA for the CDR3 is TGTGCCAGCAGCCGATGGGGACAGGGGATCACCGGGGAGCTGTTTTTT.

This clonotype was seen a handful of times. The chain has TRBV10-3 and TRBJ1-3; a possible D gene is TRBD1 (5 bases). Germline lookup yields CDR1 ENHRY and CDR2 SYGVKD. The CDR3 spans 14 residues. Trimming pared 7 bases from V and 0 bases from J, leaving 10 bases between. The CDR3 is CAIKNRNSGNTIYF. CDR3 coding DNA: TGTGCCATCAAGAACAGGAACTCTGGAAACACCATATATTTT.

This chain connects TRBV6-2 or TRBV6-3 to TRBJ2-1; D might be TRBD1 or TRBD2, each matching 6 bases. Trimming shortened V by 0 bases and J by 7 bases, and 16 bases separated the two germline ends. The CDR3 consists of 16 residues. Germline V gene sequence: CDR1 MNHEY, CDR2 SVGEGT. The CDR3 protein is CASSYSFVGGFNEQFF. For the CDR3, the DNA is TGTGCCAGCAGTTACTCGTTCGTGGGGGGCTTTAATGAGCAGTTCTTC.

Only a few counts were recorded for this clonotype. V is TRBV15 and J is TRBJ2-2; the D is unclear. V was shortened by 0 bases and J by 0 bases, with 5 bases between the two germline ends. Germline CDR1 is LNHNV and CDR2 is YYDKDF (reference sequence). The CDR3 totals 15 residues. The DNA for the CDR3 is TGTGCCACCAGCAGAGACAGGTCGAACACCGGGGAGCTGTTTTTT. Translated: CATSRDRSNTGELFF.

The table lists this clonotype with a few counts. The V call is TRBV20-1, the J call TRBJ1-1, with unresolved D. CDR1 and CDR2 (germline): DFQATT, SNEGSKA (reference sequence). The CDR3 extends over 13 amino acids. V was trimmed by 4 bases and J by 0 bases, leaving 9 bases between them. In nucleotides, the CDR3 is TGCAGTGCTACGACCCCCTTGAACACTGAAGCTTTCTTT. It encodes CSATTPLNTEAFF.

This clonotype was detected a few times. The chain joins TRBV18 to TRBJ2-7, with a tentative D call TRBD1 (5 bases). The CDR3 totals 13 residues. Trimming left V 6 bases short and J 2 bases short, with 11 bases between. Germline V CDR1 and CDR2: KGHSH, LQKENI. The CDR3 reads CASSPRQTYEQYF. The CDR3 nucleotides read TGTGCCAGCTCCCCCCGACAGACCTACGAGCAGTACTTC.